This TCR beta chain originates from a study of patients and donors after allogeneic stem cell transplantation. The CDR3 totals 18 residues. Trimming left V 1 base short and J 6 bases short, with 24 bases between. TCRdb independently ran MiXCR on the RT-PCR reads; one entry per CDR3 protein. The sample records about a million distinct CDR3 sequences, roughly 18% being singletons. This TCR was sampled from a human donor who was either an allogeneic HSCT recipient or a stem cell or donor lymphocyte infusion donor (not recorded which). It is not recorded whose cells these are; they may come from a transplant donor. The rearrangement uses TRBV12-3 or TRBV12-4 and TRBJ1-2; D is uncertain. The sequenced sample consisted of blood, either unsorted or a sorted T cell fraction (not recorded which). CDR3 bases: TGTGCCAGCAGTTTAGACTACCTATTCACTCCAATCGCGGATGGCTACACCTTC. This sequence encodes CASSLDYLFTPIADGYTF.